This entry is about one T cell receptor beta chain. This sample was included in a study of blood T cell repertoires in COVID-19. Study-level background: PBMCs, B-cell-depleted T cells, or T cells were the source of the cDNA or gDNA that made up the material.

Adults between roughly 18 and 89 years of age took part from fewer than 30 US areas. Cohorts were determined from participant-reported clinical history. Two negative PCRs, clearance, or symptom resolution were required of recovered Cohort 3 donors. Germline CDR1 is GTSNPN and CDR2 is SVGIG (reference sequence). The V end was cut by 7 bases, the J end by 1 base, with 13 bases between. This CDR3 spans 13 amino acids. Assay used: immunoSEQ multiplex PCR; TCRdb lists only in-frame clones, some missing. Of 85,000 to 130,000 clones listed, approximately 86% are singletons. The TCR was taken from a woman in her forties or fifties who had recovered from COVID-19. The V call is TRBV30, the J call TRBJ1-1; no clear D gene. Sequencing was carried out using PBMCs or T cells enriched from blood (not recorded which). CDR3 nucleotide sequence: TGTGCCTCTAAACATGGAGGGAACACTGAAGCTTTCTTT. Translated, it gives CASKHGGNTEAFF.